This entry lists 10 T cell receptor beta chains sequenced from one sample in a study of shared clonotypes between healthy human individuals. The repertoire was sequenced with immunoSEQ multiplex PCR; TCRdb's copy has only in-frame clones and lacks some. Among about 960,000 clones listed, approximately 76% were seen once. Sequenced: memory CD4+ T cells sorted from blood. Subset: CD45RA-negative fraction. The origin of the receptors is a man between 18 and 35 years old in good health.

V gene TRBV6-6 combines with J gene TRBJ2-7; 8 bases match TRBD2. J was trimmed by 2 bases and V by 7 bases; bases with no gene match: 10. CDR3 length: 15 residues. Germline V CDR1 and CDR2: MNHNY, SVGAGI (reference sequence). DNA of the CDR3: TGTGCCAGCACCAACGGAGCGGGAGAGGCCTACGAGCAGTACTTC. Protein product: CASTNGAGEAYEQYF.

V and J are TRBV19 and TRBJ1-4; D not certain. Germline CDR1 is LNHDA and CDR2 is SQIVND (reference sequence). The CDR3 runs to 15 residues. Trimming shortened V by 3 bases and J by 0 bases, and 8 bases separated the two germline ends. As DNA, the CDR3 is TGTGCCAGTAGTATTAGGCAGGCAACTAATGAAAAACTGTTTTTT. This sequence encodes CASSIRQATNEKLFF.

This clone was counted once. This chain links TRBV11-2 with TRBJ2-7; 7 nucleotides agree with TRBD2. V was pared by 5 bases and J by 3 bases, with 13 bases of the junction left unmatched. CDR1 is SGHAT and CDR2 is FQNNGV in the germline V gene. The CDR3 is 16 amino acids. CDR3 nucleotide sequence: TGTGCCAGCAGCCCTCGGTCCAGCGGGACCTTCTACGAGCAGTACTTC. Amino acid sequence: CASSPRSSGTFYEQYF.

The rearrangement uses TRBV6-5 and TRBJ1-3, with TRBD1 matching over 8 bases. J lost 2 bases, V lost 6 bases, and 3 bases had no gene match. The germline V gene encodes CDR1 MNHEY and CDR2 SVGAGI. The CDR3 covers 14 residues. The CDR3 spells CASRSDRAGNTIYF. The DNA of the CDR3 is TGTGCCAGCAGATCGGACAGGGCTGGAAACACCATATATTTT.

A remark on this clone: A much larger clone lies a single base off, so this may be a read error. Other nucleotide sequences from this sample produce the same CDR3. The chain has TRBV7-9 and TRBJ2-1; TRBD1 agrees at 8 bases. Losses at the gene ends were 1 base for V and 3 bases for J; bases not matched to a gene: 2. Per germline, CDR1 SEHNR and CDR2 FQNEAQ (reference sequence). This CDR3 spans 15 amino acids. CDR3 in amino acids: CASSLGQGSYNEQFF. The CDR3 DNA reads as TGTGCCAGCAGCTTAGGACAGGGGAGCTACAATGAGCAGTTCTTC.

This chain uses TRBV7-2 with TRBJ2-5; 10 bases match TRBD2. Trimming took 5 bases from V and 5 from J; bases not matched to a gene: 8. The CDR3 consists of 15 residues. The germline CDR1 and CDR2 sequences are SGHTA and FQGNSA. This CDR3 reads CASSPGLAIYETQYF. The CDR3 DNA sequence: TGTGCCAGCAGCCCGGGACTAGCGATTTACGAGACCCAGTACTTC.

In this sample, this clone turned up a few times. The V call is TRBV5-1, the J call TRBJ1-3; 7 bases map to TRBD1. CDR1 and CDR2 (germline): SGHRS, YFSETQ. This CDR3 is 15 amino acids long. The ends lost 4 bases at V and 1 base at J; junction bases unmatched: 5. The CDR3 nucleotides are TGCGCCAGCAGCGAGGGACAGTTATCTGGAAACACCATATATTTT. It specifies CASSEGQLSGNTIYF.

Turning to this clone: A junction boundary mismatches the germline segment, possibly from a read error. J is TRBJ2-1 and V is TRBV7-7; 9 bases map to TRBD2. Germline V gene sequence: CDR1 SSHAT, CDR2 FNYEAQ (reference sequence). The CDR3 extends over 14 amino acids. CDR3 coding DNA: TGTGCTAGCAGTCGCGGGGGGGCCTACAATGAGCAGTTCTTC. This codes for CASSRGGAYNEQFF.

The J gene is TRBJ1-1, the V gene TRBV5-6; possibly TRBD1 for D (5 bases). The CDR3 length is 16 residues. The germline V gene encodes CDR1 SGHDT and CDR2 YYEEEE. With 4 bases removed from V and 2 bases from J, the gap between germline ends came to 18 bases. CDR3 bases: TGTGCCAGCAGCCTGGAGGGGATCGGCTTTAACACTGAAGCTTTCTTT. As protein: CASSLEGIGFNTEAFF.

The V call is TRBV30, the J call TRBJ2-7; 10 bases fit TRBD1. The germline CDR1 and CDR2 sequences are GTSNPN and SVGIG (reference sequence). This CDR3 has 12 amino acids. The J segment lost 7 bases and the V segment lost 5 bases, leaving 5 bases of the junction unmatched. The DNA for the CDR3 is TGTGCCTGGGGGACAGGGGTCCGTGAGCAGTACTTC. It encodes CAWGTGVREQYF.